This paragraph covers one TCR beta chain sequence. These data come from a study of blood T cell repertoires in COVID-19. Study background: Samples of COVID-19 (acute and convalescent) were obtained from the United States, Italy and Spain. Nucleic acid was either cDNA or gDNA, and it came from T cells, B-cell-depleted T cells, or PBMCs.

Seattle cases were enrolled at active infection and followed longitudinally. Original data processing: Cell counts per sample came from amplifying reference gene primers. Profiled with immunoSEQ multiplex PCR; TCRdb holds only in-frame clones, not every one. The V and J calls and clone size are taken from that table; D and trimming were inferred from the DNA. The profile shows 200,000 to 250,000 clones, 75% to 85% of them singletons. Sequenced sample: peripheral blood. This receptor was taken from a woman older than 75 with COVID-19, enrolled during active disease.

This CDR3 is CASSQDTTNEKLFF. The CDR3 DNA sequence: TGTGCCAGCAGCCAAGATACAACTAATGAAAAACTGTTTTTT. The chain is built from TRBV3-1 (or the pseudogene TRBV3-2) and TRBJ1-4; D is undetermined. Germline values: CDR1 LGHDT, CDR2 YNNKEL (reference sequence). The CDR3 is 14 amino acids. Trimming cost V 0 bases and J 0 bases, with 2 bases left between them.